The rows below give T cell receptor beta chains drawn from one sample of a study of shared clonotypes between healthy human individuals. TCRdb's copy holds only in-frame clones and misses some; the assay was immunoSEQ multiplex PCR. The sample holds approximately 340,000 clones, 73% seen once. Sequencing used memory CD4+ T cells sorted from blood. These receptors originate from a man aged 30 to 45 in good health. CDR3s include the opening cysteine and the closing phenylalanine or tryptophan. The order of the fields is clone size, D gene, J gene, V gene, CDR3 DNA, CDR3 protein. D genes are given only for firm matches. Size tells how often a clone was seen (once, few, many) or the class of an expanded clone, and some rows leave it out.

abundance: NA
d_gene: NA
j_gene: TRBJ2-3
v_gene: TRBV18
CDR3nt: TGTGCCAGCTCCCGTGAGGGGGGCACAGATACGCAGTATTTT
CDR3aa: CASSREGGTDTQYF

abundance: NA
d_gene: TRBD1
j_gene: TRBJ2-5
v_gene: TRBV6-6
CDR3nt: TGTGCCAGCACCATACAGGGGGGATTAGAGACCCAGTACTTC
CDR3aa: CASTIQGGLETQYF

abundance: NA
d_gene: NA
j_gene: TRBJ2-7
v_gene: TRBV11-1
CDR3nt: TGTGCCAGCAGCTTAGAGGTCTTTTACGAGCAGTACTTC
CDR3aa: CASSLEVFYEQYF

abundance: NA
d_gene: TRBD2
j_gene: TRBJ2-7
v_gene: TRBV29-1
CDR3nt: TGCAGCGTTGCTGGTAGCGGGTACTACGAGCAGTACTTC
CDR3aa: CSVAGSGYYEQYF

abundance: few
d_gene: TRBD1
j_gene: TRBJ2-7
v_gene: TRBV18
CDR3nt: TGTGCCAGCTCACCTTGGGACAGGGTCCTCAACGAGCAGTACTTC
CDR3aa: CASSPWDRVLNEQYF

abundance: NA
d_gene: NA
j_gene: TRBJ2-3
v_gene: TRBV19
CDR3nt: TGTGCCAGTAGTATAAGGAGGGGGATCACAGATACGCAGTATTTT
CDR3aa: CASSIRRGITDTQYF

abundance: NA
d_gene: NA
j_gene: TRBJ2-1
v_gene: TRBV6-1
CDR3nt: TGTGCCAGCAGTCGCGGGAACGCCTACAATGAGCAGTTCTTC
CDR3aa: CASSRGNAYNEQFF

abundance: few
d_gene: TRBD1
j_gene: TRBJ2-5
v_gene: TRBV5-6
CDR3nt: TGTGCCAGCAGCTTAGGACAGGCAGAGACCCAGTACTTC
CDR3aa: CASSLGQAETQYF

abundance: NA
d_gene: TRBD1
j_gene: TRBJ2-3
v_gene: TRBV5-6
CDR3nt: TGTGCCAGCAGCCAAGACAGGGGGCATGTAGATACGCAGTATTTT
CDR3aa: CASSQDRGHVDTQYF

abundance: NA
d_gene: TRBD1
j_gene: TRBJ2-7
v_gene: TRBV2
CDR3nt: TGTGCCAGCAGTGGAACAGGGGGCGCTTTGAGCGAGCAGTACTTC
CDR3aa: CASSGTGGALSEQYF

abundance: NA
d_gene: TRBD2
j_gene: TRBJ2-7
v_gene: TRBV5-1
CDR3nt: TGCGCCAGCAGCTTGGAGCCTAGCGGCTACGAGCAGTACTTC
CDR3aa: CASSLEPSGYEQYF

abundance: NA
d_gene: NA
j_gene: TRBJ1-6
v_gene: TRBV5-4
CDR3nt: TGTGCCAGCAGCTTGTGGGATTCACCCCTCCACTTT
CDR3aa: CASSLWDSPLHF

abundance: NA
d_gene: NA
j_gene: TRBJ1-3
v_gene: TRBV10-2
CDR3nt: TGCGCCAGCAGTGAGGACAGTTTCGGAAACACCATATATTTT
CDR3aa: CASSEDSFGNTIYF

abundance: few
d_gene: TRBD2
j_gene: TRBJ2-1
v_gene: TRBV7-8
CDR3nt: TGTGCCAGCAGCTTAGGGGGGACTAGCGGGAGGATTGAGCAGTTCTTC
CDR3aa: CASSLGGTSGRIEQFF

abundance: NA
d_gene: TRBD1
j_gene: TRBJ1-1
v_gene: TRBV18
CDR3nt: TGTGCCAGCTCACCAAGACGCTGGGACAGCTGGAACACTGAAGCTTTCTTT
CDR3aa: CASSPRRWDSWNTEAFF

abundance: NA
d_gene: NA
j_gene: TRBJ2-2
v_gene: TRBV19
CDR3nt: TGTGCCAGTAGTATTAGTTTCATTACCGGGGAGCTGTTTTTT
CDR3aa: CASSISFITGELFF

abundance: NA
d_gene: TRBD2
j_gene: TRBJ2-5
v_gene: TRBV7-3
CDR3nt: TGTGCCAGCAGCCAGCACCCAATAGCGGGAGTGGGAGAGACCCAGTACTTC
CDR3aa: CASSQHPIAGVGETQYF

abundance: few
d_gene: TRBD2
j_gene: TRBJ2-7
v_gene: TRBV28
CDR3nt: TGTGCCAGCAGTTTCTGGACTAGCGGGAGTGAGCAGTACTTC
CDR3aa: CASSFWTSGSEQYF

abundance: NA
d_gene: TRBD2
j_gene: TRBJ2-5
v_gene: TRBV2
CDR3nt: TGTGCCAGCAGTGAGCTAGCGGGATATTACCAAGAGACCCAGTACTTC
CDR3aa: CASSELAGYYQETQYF

abundance: NA
d_gene: NA
j_gene: TRBJ2-3
v_gene: TRBV6-5
CDR3nt: TGTGCCAGCAGTTACTCTGCGGGGGATACGCAGTATTTT
CDR3aa: CASSYSAGDTQYF

abundance: NA
d_gene: TRBD1
j_gene: TRBJ1-1
v_gene: TRBV28
CDR3nt: TGTGCCAGCAGCTCACAGGGGGCCACTGAAGCTTTCTTT
CDR3aa: CASSSQGATEAFF

abundance: NA
d_gene: TRBD2
j_gene: TRBJ2-5
v_gene: TRBV6-1
CDR3nt: TGTGCCAGCATCGGGGGGGGCGCCCAAGAGACCCAGTACTTC
CDR3aa: CASIGGGAQETQYF

abundance: once
d_gene: NA
j_gene: TRBJ2-1
v_gene: TRBV5-6
CDR3nt: TGTGCCAGCAACTGGGACACCTACAATGAGCAGTTCTTC
CDR3aa: CASNWDTYNEQFF

abundance: NA
d_gene: NA
j_gene: TRBJ2-7
v_gene: TRBV2
CDR3nt: TGTGCCAGCAGTGAGGCTCGGGGACCCTCCTACGAGCAGTACTTC
CDR3aa: CASSEARGPSYEQYF

abundance: NA
d_gene: TRBD2
j_gene: TRBJ2-3
v_gene: TRBV5-1
CDR3nt: TGCGCCAGCAGATATAGCGGGGGGAGCACAGATACGCAGTATTTT
CDR3aa: CASRYSGGSTDTQYF

abundance: NA
d_gene: NA
j_gene: TRBJ2-6
v_gene: TRBV4-3
CDR3nt: TGCGCCAGCAGCCAAGGAAGATCAAGGACCTCTGGGGCCAACGTCCTGACTTTC
CDR3aa: CASSQGRSRTSGANVLTF

abundance: NA
d_gene: NA
j_gene: TRBJ1-2
v_gene: TRBV7-8
CDR3nt: TGTGCCAGCAGCTTCTCCGGGGACGAGAGTAATGGCTACACCTTC
CDR3aa: CASSFSGDESNGYTF

abundance: once
d_gene: NA
j_gene: TRBJ2-7
v_gene: TRBV20-1
CDR3nt: TGCAGTGCCAGGGAGACCTACGAGCAGTACTTC
CDR3aa: CSARETYEQYF

abundance: NA
d_gene: TRBD1
j_gene: TRBJ2-7
v_gene: TRBV5-1
CDR3nt: TGCGCCAGCAGCCCGGACAGGGGCCTCTCCTACGAGCAGTACTTC
CDR3aa: CASSPDRGLSYEQYF

abundance: NA
d_gene: NA
j_gene: TRBJ1-2
v_gene: TRBV5-1
CDR3nt: TGCGCCAGCAGCCCATCGGGGGCGTATGACTATGGCTACACCTTC
CDR3aa: CASSPSGAYDYGYTF

abundance: NA
d_gene: TRBD2
j_gene: TRBJ2-4
v_gene: TRBV28
CDR3nt: TGTGCCAGCAAGATGGGAGTGGGAGGGGTTGCCAAAAACATTCAGTACTTC
CDR3aa: CASKMGVGGVAKNIQYF

abundance: NA
d_gene: NA
j_gene: TRBJ1-3
v_gene: TRBV5-8
CDR3nt: TGTGCCAGCAGGTACCTTGGAAACACCATATATTTT
CDR3aa: CASRYLGNTIYF

abundance: NA
d_gene: NA
j_gene: TRBJ2-1
v_gene: TRBV10-2
CDR3nt: TGCGCCAGCACCGGCTACCCGACCTACAATGAGCAGTTCTTC
CDR3aa: CASTGYPTYNEQFF

abundance: NA
d_gene: NA
j_gene: TRBJ2-3
v_gene: TRBV30
CDR3nt: TGTGCCTGGGGACGGGACTTCAGCACAGATACGCAGTATTTT
CDR3aa: CAWGRDFSTDTQYF

abundance: NA
d_gene: NA
j_gene: TRBJ2-7
v_gene: TRBV2
CDR3nt: TGTGCCAGCAGTGGGACAGTACCCTACGAGCAGTACTTC
CDR3aa: CASSGTVPYEQYF